This T cell receptor beta chain was identified during a study of blood T cells in healthy people across ages. In the study overall: Using template switching, researchers captured about one barcoded beta molecule for each two T cells. Study-wide points: Measured against age, TCR beta diversity per million T cells decreased in a roughly linear manner. Higher diversity and more naive CD4+ cells were features of long-lived donors, compared to aged donors.

With a J-beta primer mix and a sample-barcoded 5' primer, a second PCR ran about 7 to 11 cycles. TCRdb re-analysed the 5' RACE reads in MiXCR, keeping a single row per CDR3 protein. Among about 1.1 million distinct CDR3 sequences, about two fifths were seen once, and the ten largest hold roughly 13%. The table lists this clonotype with a few counts. As yet, its antigen is unknown. Every donor gave approximately 10 milliliters of peripheral blood. Between the trimmed V and J ends, which lost 0 bases and 7 bases, there was a span of 21 bases. Germline CDR1 and CDR2: DFQATT and SNEGSKA (reference sequence). CDR3 length equals 17 residues.

The material sequenced was blood. The sequence was collected from a man younger than 35 in good health. This chain connects TRBV20-1 to TRBJ1-4; D call uncertain. The CDR3 DNA reads TGCAGTGCTAGAGATCGAGGGCTGGAAACAGTTGGTGAAAAACTGTTTTTT. Amino acid sequence: CSARDRGLETVGEKLFF.